This T cell receptor (beta chain) was observed in a study of T-cell reconstitution after alpha-beta-depleted transplantation in children. Preparation of the TCRbeta library involved a method that used unique molecular identifiers. Each CDR3 protein gets one entry after TCRdb re-called the PCR reads with MiXCR. This sample has around 480,000 distinct CDR3 sequences; over 25% occur once, and the top ten carry around 2.4%. This CDR3 spans 16 amino acids. In germline, CDR1 is KGHDR, CDR2 SFDVKD. V gave up 3 bases and J gave up 4 bases, with 15 bases separating them. The chain links TRBV24-1 to TRBJ2-1; TRBD2 might be the D (6 bases). This sequence originates from a human donor who donated a stem cell graft to a child with aplastic anemia. The material sequenced was PBMCs from the stem cell graft donor, taken from the stem cell graft. The CDR3: CATSDPGTVQYNEQFF. CDR3 bases: TGTGCCACCAGTGATCCGGGGACTGTTCAGTACAATGAGCAGTTCTTC.